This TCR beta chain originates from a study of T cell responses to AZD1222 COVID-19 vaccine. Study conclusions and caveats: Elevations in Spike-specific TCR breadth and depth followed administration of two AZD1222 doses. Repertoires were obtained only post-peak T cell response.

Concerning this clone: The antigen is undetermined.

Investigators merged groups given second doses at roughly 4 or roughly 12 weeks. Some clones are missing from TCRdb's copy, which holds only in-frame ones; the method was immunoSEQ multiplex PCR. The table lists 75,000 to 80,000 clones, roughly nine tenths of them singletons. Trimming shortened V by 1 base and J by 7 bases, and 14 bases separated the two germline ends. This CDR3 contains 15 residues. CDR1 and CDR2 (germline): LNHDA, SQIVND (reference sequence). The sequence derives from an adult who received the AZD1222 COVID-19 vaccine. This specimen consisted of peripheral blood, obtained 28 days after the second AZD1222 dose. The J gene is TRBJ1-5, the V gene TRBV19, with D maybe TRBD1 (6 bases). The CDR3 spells CASSIGGLGSQPQHF. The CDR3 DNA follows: TGTGCCAGTAGTATAGGGGGGCTGGGTAGCCAGCCCCAGCATTTT.